Listed below are T cell receptor beta chains from one sample, sequenced in a study of blood T cell repertoires in COVID-19. Sequenced by immunoSEQ multiplex PCR; TCRdb stores in-frame clones only, minus some. The sample shows 320,000 or so clones, approximately 84% of them seen only once. The sequencing input was PBMCs or T cells enriched from blood (not recorded which). The source is a woman in her 30s who had recovered from COVID-19. The CDR3 runs from the conserved cysteine through the conserved F or W. The D gene is left open where the match is weak. The size field is filled for only some rows; it gives once, few, many or a size class.

CDR3,DNA,size,V,length,J,D
CASSPQGVEAFF,TGTGCCAGCAGCCCGCAAGGAGTGGAAGCTTTCTTT,-,TRBV5-4,12,TRBJ1-1,-
CASSLMGEVGELFF,TGTGCCAGCAGCTTAATGGGGGAGGTCGGGGAGCTGTTTTTT,-,TRBV7-2,14,TRBJ2-2,-
CASSLGTGIRDQPQHF,TGTGCCAGCAGTCTCGGGACAGGGATTAGGGATCAGCCCCAGCATTTT,-,TRBV6-7,16,TRBJ1-5,TRBD1
CASGPRSNTEAFF,TGTGCTAGTGGTCCCAGATCGAACACTGAAGCTTTCTTT,-,TRBV12-5,13,TRBJ1-1,-
CASSLPGGEQFF,TGTGCCAGCAGTTTACCCGGCGGTGAGCAGTTCTTC,-,TRBV28,12,TRBJ2-1,-
CASSLTGSRGTEAFF,TGCGCCAGCAGCTTGACAGGGAGCCGGGGAACTGAAGCTTTCTTT,-,TRBV5-1,15,TRBJ1-1,-
CASARQGPSGANVLTF,TGTGCCAGCGCTAGACAGGGACCTTCTGGGGCCAACGTCCTGACTTTC,-,TRBV7-2,16,TRBJ2-6,TRBD1
CASSRRQADEQYF,TGTGCCAGCAGCCGGCGTCAAGCGGACGAGCAGTACTTC,-,TRBV3-1/TRBV3-2,13,TRBJ2-7,-
CAISESGADYEQYF,TGTGCCATCAGTGAGTCGGGGGCCGACTACGAGCAGTACTTC,-,TRBV10-3,14,TRBJ2-7,-
CASSLGAGLNYGYTF,TGTGCCAGCAGCTTAGGGGCAGGGTTGAACTATGGCTACACCTTC,-,TRBV11-2,15,TRBJ1-2,-
CASSLTGQGDAETQYF,TGCGCCAGCAGCTTAACGGGACAGGGGGACGCAGAGACCCAGTACTTC,-,TRBV5-1,16,TRBJ2-5,TRBD1
CASKLQGAGTYEQYF,TGTGCCAGCAAACTACAGGGGGCTGGCACCTACGAGCAGTACTTC,-,TRBV28,15,TRBJ2-7,TRBD1
CASSLAVGDYGYTF,TGTGCCAGCAGCTTAGCGGTAGGGGACTATGGCTACACCTTC,-,TRBV7-9,14,TRBJ1-2,-
CASSQRSDSNQPQHF,TGCGCCAGCAGCCAACGCAGCGATAGCAATCAGCCCCAGCATTTT,-,TRBV4-1,15,TRBJ1-5,-
CASSQVSGFGNSPLHF,TGCGCCAGCAGCCAGGTCTCAGGGTTTGGGAATTCACCCCTCCACTTT,-,TRBV4-1,16,TRBJ1-6,-
CATSEGDRDTGELFF,TGTGCCACCAGTGAGGGGGACAGGGACACCGGGGAGCTGTTTTTT,-,TRBV24-1,15,TRBJ2-2,TRBD1
CASSHWGSGGSYEQYF,TGTGCCAGCAGCCACTGGGGAAGCGGGGGGTCCTACGAGCAGTACTTC,-,TRBV6-2/TRBV6-3,16,TRBJ2-7,TRBD2
CATSDPQGGTGELFF,TGTGCCACCAGTGATCCCCAGGGTGGCACCGGGGAGCTGTTTTTT,-,TRBV24-1,15,TRBJ2-2,-
CASSHPGQGNTGELFF,TGTGCCAGCAGCCATCCGGGACAGGGGAACACCGGGGAGCTGTTTTTT,-,TRBV7-9,16,TRBJ2-2,TRBD1
CASRRGSGEQYF,TGTGCCAGCAGACGGGGATCTGGAGAGCAGTACTTC,-,TRBV12-3/TRBV12-4,12,TRBJ2-7,-
CASSQGLVSPLHF,TGTGCCAGCTCACAGGGGCTTGTTTCACCCCTCCACTTT,-,TRBV18,13,TRBJ1-6,-
CASSLGGGSQETQYF,TGTGCCAGCAGCTTAGGTGGGGGGAGCCAAGAGACCCAGTACTTC,-,TRBV7-8,15,TRBJ2-5,-
CASSKVANSYEQYF,TGTGCCAGCAGCAAAGTCGCGAACTCCTACGAGCAGTACTTC,few,TRBV21-1,14,TRBJ2-7,-
CASNIRDQETQYF,TGTGCCAGCAACATCAGGGACCAAGAGACCCAGTACTTC,-,TRBV7-9,13,TRBJ2-5,-
CASSFGLPGSSYNSPLHF,TGTGCCAGCAGCTTCGGACTTCCTGGAAGCTCCTATAATTCACCCCTCCACTTT,-,TRBV5-4,18,TRBJ1-6,-
CASSPGRGNSPLHF,TGTGCCAGCAGTCCGGGCAGGGGTAATTCACCCCTCCACTTT,-,TRBV27,14,TRBJ1-6,-
CATRKVPWAGGLGANEKLFF,TGTGCCACCAGAAAGGTTCCGTGGGCAGGGGGTTTGGGAGCTAATGAAAAACTGTTTTTT,-,TRBV15,20,TRBJ1-4,TRBD1
CASSPGLAGGSNNEQFF,TGTGCCAGCAGCCCCGGGTTGGCGGGGGGCTCAAACAATGAGCAGTTCTTC,-,TRBV11-2,17,TRBJ2-1,TRBD2
CASSPPTGGDNQPQHF,TGTGCCAGCAGTCCCCCCACGGGGGGTGACAATCAGCCCCAGCATTTT,-,TRBV28,16,TRBJ1-5,-
CSVKPGTPTDTQYF,TGCAGCGTGAAGCCGGGAACTCCCACAGATACGCAGTATTTT,-,TRBV29-1,14,TRBJ2-3,-
CASSREEGAATDTQYF,TGTGCCAGCAGCCGAGAAGAGGGAGCGGCTACAGATACGCAGTATTTT,-,TRBV7-9,16,TRBJ2-3,-
CASSLTGTGGFGNQPQHF,TGTGCCAGTAGTCTCACCGGGACAGGGGGCTTTGGCAATCAGCCCCAGCATTTT,once,TRBV19,18,TRBJ1-5,TRBD1
CASSSSGQGDGLNYGYTF,TGTGCCAGCAGCTCATCTGGGCAGGGTGATGGGCTAAACTATGGCTACACCTTC,-,TRBV28,18,TRBJ1-2,-
CASSPRTGGYEQYF,TGTGCCAGCAGCCCCCGGACAGGGGGCTACGAGCAGTACTTC,-,TRBV9,14,TRBJ2-7,TRBD1
CASSLTGGAKNIQYF,TGTGCCAGCAGTCTTACAGGGGGAGCCAAAAACATTCAGTACTTC,few,TRBV27,15,TRBJ2-4,TRBD1
CAISDLLSGEKLFF,TGTGCCATCAGTGACCTCCTTTCGGGTGAAAAACTGTTTTTT,-,TRBV10-3,14,TRBJ1-4,-
CASSLDSDGYTF,TGTGCCAGCAGCTTGGACTCCGATGGCTACACCTTC,-,TRBV5-4,12,TRBJ1-2,-
CASSPKTGGGNEQFF,TGTGCCAGCAGCCCCAAGACAGGGGGGGGGAATGAGCAGTTCTTC,-,TRBV7-9,15,TRBJ2-1,TRBD1
CAISESAGLDTEAFF,TGTGCCATCAGTGAGTCCGCGGGGCTGGACACTGAAGCTTTCTTT,-,TRBV10-3,15,TRBJ1-1,-